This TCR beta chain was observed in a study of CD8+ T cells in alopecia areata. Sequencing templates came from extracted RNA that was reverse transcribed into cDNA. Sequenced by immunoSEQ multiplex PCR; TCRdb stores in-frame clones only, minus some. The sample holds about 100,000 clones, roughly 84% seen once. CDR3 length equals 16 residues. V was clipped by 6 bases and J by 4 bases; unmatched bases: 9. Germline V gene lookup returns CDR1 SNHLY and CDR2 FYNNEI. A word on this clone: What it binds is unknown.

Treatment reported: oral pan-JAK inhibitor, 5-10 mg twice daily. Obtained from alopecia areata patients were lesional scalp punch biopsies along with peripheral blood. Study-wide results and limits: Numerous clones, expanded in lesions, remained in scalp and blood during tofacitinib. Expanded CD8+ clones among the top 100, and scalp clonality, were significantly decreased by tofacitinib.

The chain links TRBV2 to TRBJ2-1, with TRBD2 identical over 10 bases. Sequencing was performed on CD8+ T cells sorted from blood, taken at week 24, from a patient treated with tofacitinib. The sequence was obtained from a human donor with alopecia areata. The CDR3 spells CASSRGLANRYNEQFF. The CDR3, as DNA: TGTGCCAGCAGCCGGGGACTAGCGAACAGATACAATGAGCAGTTCTTC.